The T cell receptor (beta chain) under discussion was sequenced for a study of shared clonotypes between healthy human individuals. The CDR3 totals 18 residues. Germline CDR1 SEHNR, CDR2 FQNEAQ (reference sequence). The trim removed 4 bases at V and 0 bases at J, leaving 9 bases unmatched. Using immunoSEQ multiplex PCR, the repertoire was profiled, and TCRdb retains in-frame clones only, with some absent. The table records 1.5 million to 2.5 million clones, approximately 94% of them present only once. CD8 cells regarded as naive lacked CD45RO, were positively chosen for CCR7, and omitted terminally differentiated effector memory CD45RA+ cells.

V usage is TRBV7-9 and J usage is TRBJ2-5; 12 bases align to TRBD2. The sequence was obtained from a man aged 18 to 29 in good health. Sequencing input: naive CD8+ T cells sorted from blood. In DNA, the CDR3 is TGTGCCAGCAGCTCGCCTCTACTAGCGGGAGGATACCAAGAGACCCAGTACTTC. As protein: CASSSPLLAGGYQETQYF. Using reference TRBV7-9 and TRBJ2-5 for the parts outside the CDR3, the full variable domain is DTGVSQNPRHKITKRGQNVTFRCDPISEHNRLYWYRQTLGQGPEFLTYFQNEAQLEKSRLLSDRFSAERPKGSFSTLEIQRTEQGDSAMYLCASSSPLLAGGYQETQYFGPGTRLLVL.